Below, 20 T cell receptor beta chains from the same sample are listed, as sequenced in a study of T cell repertoires in cytomegalovirus infection. Each CDR3 protein gets one entry after TCRdb re-called the reads with MiXCR. The sample holds approximately 500,000 distinct CDR3 sequences, about 26% seen once. The sample consisted of PBMCs. These receptors originate from a human donor in good health (CMV status not recorded). Some clones in this sample may be carry-over from other donors' samples.

This clonotype was seen at least ten times. This chain links TRBV28 with TRBJ2-5; TRBD1 matches at 9 bases. Germline CDR1 is MDHEN and CDR2 is SYDVKM. The V segment lost 5 bases and the J segment 6 bases; nucleotides outside the gene matches: 19. This CDR3 is 18 amino acids long. CDR3: CASSPTPGTGRERKTQYF. The CDR3 coding sequence is TGTGCCAGCAGTCCTACCCCAGGGACAGGGCGGGAGAGGAAGACCCAGTACTTC. The whole variable domain, filled in from reference TRBV28 and TRBJ2-5, reads DVKVTQSSRYLVKRTGEKVFLECVQDMDHENMFWYRQDPGLGLRLIYFSYDVKMKEKGDIPEGYSVSREKKERFSLILESASTNQTSMYLCASSPTPGTGRERKTQYFGPGTRLLVL.

This clonotype was seen only a few times. The chain recombines TRBV11-3 with TRBJ2-1, with unresolved D. CDR1 and CDR2 (germline): SGHNT, YENEEA. The length of the CDR3 is 15 residues. V shed 6 bases and J shed 0 bases, with 12 bases lying between them. CDR3 bases: TGTGCCAGCAGGACCGACTTAAGCTCCTACAATGAGCAGTTCTTC. This translates into CASRTDLSSYNEQFF.

The chain carries TRBV7-6 and TRBJ1-4; D call uncertain. Trimming took off 1 base at V and 0 bases at J, with 6 bases between the two ends. The CDR3 runs 15 residues. CDR1 SGHVS and CDR2 FNYEAQ come from the germline V gene. The CDR3 coding sequence is TGTGCCAGCAGCTTAGTAGCTACAACTAATGAAAAACTGTTTTTT. As protein: CASSLVATTNEKLFF.

This clonotype was observed a handful of times. CDR3 sequence: CASSDARANEQFF. Here the CDR3 DNA reads TGTGCCAGCAGTGATGCCAGGGCTAATGAGCAGTTCTTC. The chain joins TRBV2 to TRBJ2-1, with a weak D call TRBD1 (5 bases). V was pared by 3 bases and J by 7 bases, with 10 bases between. The germline CDR1 and CDR2 sequences are SNHLY and FYNNEI. CDR3 length: 13 residues. Combining the CDR3 with reference TRBV2 and TRBJ2-1 gives the whole variable domain EPEVTQTPSHQVTQMGQEVILRCVPISNHLYFYWYRQILGQKVEFLVSFYNNEISEKSEIFDDQFSVERPDGSNFTLKIRSTKLEDSAMYFCASSDARANEQFFGPGTRLTVL.

The chain combines TRBV20-1 with TRBJ2-7; 11 bases are a match to TRBD1. V shed 2 bases, J shed 5 bases, and the junction held 20 bases outside the gene matches. There are 19 residues in the CDR3. The germline V gene encodes CDR1 DFQATT and CDR2 SNEGSKA (reference sequence). The CDR3, as DNA: TGCAGTGCTAGATACACTGGGGGGGGGACAGGGGGTTTGAGCCACGAGCAGTACTTC. Encoded protein: CSARYTGGGTGGLSHEQYF.

For this clonotype: Its ends do not fully match the called genes, so a read error is possible. This rearrangement joins TRBV5-6 to TRBJ2-1; TRBD1 matches 7 bases. This CDR3 spans 17 amino acids. Per germline, CDR1 SGHDT and CDR2 YYEEEE. The chain's CDR3 is CTSSPSRRQGFSNEQFF. The CDR3 DNA is TGTACCAGCAGCCCATCCCGCAGACAGGGCTTTTCCAATGAGCAGTTCTTC.

This clonotype was seen a few times. This sequence joins TRBV6-5 and TRBJ1-3; D unresolved. The CDR3 is 13 residues long. Germline lookup yields CDR1 MNHEY and CDR2 SVGAGI. The ends were cut back, 2 bases at V and 9 bases at J, with 11 bases in the middle. The CDR3 bases are TGTGCCAGCAGTTACGGAGCCGAGGCCACCATATATTTT. This codes for CASSYGAEATIYF.

The J gene is TRBJ1-2, the V gene TRBV6-5, with a tentative D call TRBD1 (5 bases). CDR3 size: 15 residues. Germline values: CDR1 MNHEY, CDR2 SVGAGI. V shed 2 bases and J shed 4 bases, with 14 bases lying between them. As DNA, the CDR3 is TGTGCCAGCAGTTACACCGGGACCGGCGCCTATGGCTACACCTTC. It yields the protein CASSYTGTGAYGYTF.

This clonotype was observed a single time. The chain links TRBV19 to TRBJ2-2; unclear D gene. V lost 5 bases and J lost 4, with 11 bases in between. Per germline, CDR1 LNHDA and CDR2 SQIVND (reference sequence). The CDR3 loop spans 14 amino acids. The CDR3 DNA sequence: TGTGCCAGTAGTCGGCTCGCCCCCACCGGGGAGCTGTTTTTT. It codes for CASSRLAPTGELFF.

The CDR3 nucleotides read TGTGCCACCCCAGGGAGCGCGGGCGGGGAGCTGTTTTTT. Encoded protein: CATPGSAGGELFF. The chain combines TRBV7-2 with TRBJ2-2; either TRBD1 or TRBD2 may supply D (5 bases each). Trimming stripped 10 bases from V and 7 bases from J, with 16 bases between. Germline lookup yields CDR1 SGHTA and CDR2 FQGNSA. This CDR3 comprises 13 residues. Combining the CDR3 with reference TRBV7-2 and TRBJ2-2 gives the whole variable domain GAGVSQSPSNKVTEKGKDVELRCDPISGHTALYWYRQSLGQGLEFLIYFQGNSAPDKSGLPSDRFSAERTGGSVSTLTIQRTQQEDSAVYLCATPGSAGGELFFGEGSRLTVL.

This clonotype was picked up a small number of times. The V and J genes are TRBV6-2 or TRBV6-3 and TRBJ1-4; the D gene is possibly TRBD1 (6 bases). The length of the CDR3 is 12 residues. V was shortened by 10 bases and J by 8 bases, with 14 bases between the two germline ends. Germline CDR1 reads MNHEY; CDR2 reads SVGEGT. For the CDR3, the DNA is TGTGCCACCCGACAGGCAGGCGAAAAACTGTTTTTT. Residues: CATRQAGEKLFF.

This clonotype was found a few times. V gene TRBV7-6 combines with J gene TRBJ2-7, with 14 bases lining up with TRBD2. The CDR3 spans 17 residues. V trimming: 1 base; J trimming: 6 bases; junction bases outside the gene matches: 8. Per germline, CDR1 SGHVS and CDR2 FNYEAQ. The CDR3 protein is CASSLGGTSGSLLEQYF. In DNA form, the CDR3 reads TGTGCCAGCAGCTTAGGCGGGACTAGCGGGAGCCTCCTCGAGCAGTACTTC. Full variable domain (missing parts from reference TRBV7-6 and TRBJ2-7): GAGVSQSPRYKVTKRGQDVALRCDPISGHVSLYWYRQALGQGPEFLTYFNYEAQQDKSGLPNDRFSAERPEGSISTLTIQRTEQRDSAMYRCASSLGGTSGSLLEQYFGPGTRLTVT.

The chain carries TRBV6-6 and TRBJ2-3, with D possibly TRBD1 on 6 matching bases. The length of the CDR3 is 14 residues. From germline, CDR1 is MNHNY and CDR2 SVGAGI (reference sequence). The germline V and J ends were trimmed by 5 bases and 4 bases, with 13 bases remaining between them. CDR3 amino acids: CASSPRQEPDTQYF. In nucleotides, the CDR3 is TGTGCCAGCAGTCCCAGACAGGAACCAGATACGCAGTATTTT.

The chain combines TRBV7-8 with TRBJ1-5, with a tentative D call TRBD1 (6 bases). Germline CDR1 SGHVS, CDR2 FQNEAQ. With 5 bases removed from V and 7 bases from J, the gap between germline ends came to 9 bases. The CDR3 totals 12 residues. The CDR3 DNA reads TGTGCCAGCAGCCCTGGACAGCAGCCCCAGCATTTT. Its protein product is CASSPGQQPQHF.

The chain links TRBV6-5 to TRBJ2-3; TRBD2 aligns across 11 bases. Germline V gives CDR1 MNHEY, CDR2 SVGAGI. This CDR3 is 15 amino acids long. The junction had 5 bases not matched to a gene; V was cut back by 6 bases and J by 3 bases. CDR3 nucleotides: TGTGCCAGCAGACTACTAGCGGGAGCGACAGATACGCAGTATTTT. This encodes CASRLLAGATDTQYF.

This clonotype was seen many times. The V call is TRBV7-2, the J call TRBJ2-7; 10 bases map to TRBD1. The V segment lost 5 bases and the J segment 4 bases; nucleotides outside the gene matches: 5. The CDR3 length is 14 residues. The V gene's germline CDR1 is SGHTA and CDR2 FQGNSA. CDR3 region: CASSRGQGRYEQYF. For the CDR3, the DNA is TGTGCCAGCAGCCGGGGACAGGGGAGATACGAGCAGTACTTC.

This clonotype was recorded many times. V usage is TRBV7-2 and J usage is TRBJ2-5, with TRBD2 identical over 15 bases. The length of the CDR3 is 15 residues. The V gene's germline CDR1 is SGHTA and CDR2 FQGNSA. V gave up 5 bases and J gave up 5 bases; unmatched junction bases: 3. The CDR3 here is CASSGTSGRLETQYF. The CDR3 nucleotides are TGTGCCAGCAGCGGGACTAGCGGGAGGCTGGAGACCCAGTACTTC. Filled out from reference TRBV7-2 and TRBJ2-5, the complete variable domain reads GAGVSQSPSNKVTEKGKDVELRCDPISGHTALYWYRQSLGQGLEFLIYFQGNSAPDKSGLPSDRFSAERTGGSVSTLTIQRTQQEDSAVYLCASSGTSGRLETQYFGPGTRLLVL.

This clonotype was observed a handful of times. The chain links TRBV20-1 to TRBJ2-5; 13 positions agree with TRBD2. Germline V CDR1 and CDR2: DFQATT, SNEGSKA (reference sequence). CDR3 length equals 16 residues. The V segment lost 0 bases and the J segment 4 bases; nucleotides outside the gene matches: 5. The CDR3 here is CSARDWTSGRLETQYF. The CDR3 bases are TGCAGTGCTAGAGATTGGACTAGCGGGAGATTAGAGACCCAGTACTTC.

At least ten counts were recorded for this clonotype. At one end, the junction sequence differs from germline, possibly due to a read error. The gene calls are TRBV23-1 and TRBJ1-1; no reliable D call. TRBV23-1 is an ORF; its function is uncertain. There are 14 residues in the CDR3. Here the CDR3 DNA reads TGTGCCAGCAGCCCCGGACGAAAAAACACTGAAGCTTTCTTT. This translates into CASSPGRKNTEAFF.

This sequence joins TRBV28 and TRBJ1-5, with D hard to call. The CDR3 runs to 15 residues. V was cut by 7 bases and J by 6 bases, with 19 bases left in between. Per germline, CDR1 MDHEN and CDR2 SYDVKM. CDR3 sequence: CASTQDGHRRQPQHF. The CDR3 DNA is TGTGCCAGCACCCAAGACGGGCATAGGCGTCAGCCCCAGCATTTT.